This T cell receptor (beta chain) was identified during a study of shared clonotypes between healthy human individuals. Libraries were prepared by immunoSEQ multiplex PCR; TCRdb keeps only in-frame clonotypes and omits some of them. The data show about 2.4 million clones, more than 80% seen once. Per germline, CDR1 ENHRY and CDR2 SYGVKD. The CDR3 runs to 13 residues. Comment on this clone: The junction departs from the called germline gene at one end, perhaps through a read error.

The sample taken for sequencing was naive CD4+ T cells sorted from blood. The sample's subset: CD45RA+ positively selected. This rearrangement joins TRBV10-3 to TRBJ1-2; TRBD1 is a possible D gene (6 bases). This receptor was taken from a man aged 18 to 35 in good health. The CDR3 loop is CASSPDSNYGYTF. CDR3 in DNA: TGTGCCAGCAGTCCGGACAGTAACTACGGCTACACCTTC.